The 22 T cell receptor beta chains below were found in one sample sequenced in a study of blood T cell repertoires in COVID-19. Here immunoSEQ multiplex PCR was the method, and the copy in TCRdb shows in-frame clones only, minus some. Among about 100,000 clones listed, 91% were seen once. Sample: peripheral blood. The receptors here all came from a man aged 18 to 35 with acute or convalescent COVID-19.

This rearrangement joins TRBV7-6 to TRBJ2-3; 12 nucleotides match TRBD2. The CDR3 consists of 17 residues. Germline V gene data show CDR1 as SGHVS and CDR2 as FNYEAQ. Trimming removed 5 bases from V and 4 bases from J; junction bases left unmatched: 10. CDR3 residues: CASSDPTSGSGSDTQYF. Written as DNA, the CDR3 is TGTGCCAGCAGCGACCCGACTAGCGGGAGTGGCTCAGATACGCAGTATTTT.

This clone was counted a single time. The V and J genes are TRBV5-4 and TRBJ2-7; 7 bases match TRBD1. Trimming cost V 5 bases and J 5 bases; bases outside gene matches: 10. This CDR3 spans 14 amino acids. CDR1 is SGHNT, CDR2 YYREEE, per germline (reference sequence). As DNA, the CDR3 is TGTGCCAGCAGTTCCGAGGGGGCTGGCGACGAGCAGTACTTC. Its protein is CASSSEGAGDEQYF.

About this clone: One junction end does not reproduce the germline sequence, and a read error may be involved. The V and J genes are TRBV5-6 and TRBJ2-3, with 11 bases identical to TRBD2. Germline loops: CDR1 SGHDT, CDR2 YYEEEE. CDR3 length: 15 residues. The CDR3 loop reads CASSLEEGRLAGGDF. The CDR3 DNA follows: TGTGCCAGCAGCTTGGAAGAGGGTCGGCTAGCGGGGGGCGATTTT.

With respect to this clone: The sample has other DNA sequences that encode this CDR3 too. J is TRBJ2-5 and V is TRBV5-4; D uncertain. In germline, CDR1 is SGHNT, CDR2 YYREEE (reference sequence). The V gene lost 1 base and the J gene lost 3 bases, with 7 bases spanning the gap. This CDR3 is built from 13 residues. The CDR3 DNA follows: TGTGCCAGCAGCTTGCGCGGAGAAGAGACCCAGTACTTC. This gives the protein CASSLRGEETQYF. The entire variable domain, with the rest obtained from reference TRBV5-4 and TRBJ2-5, is as follows: ETGVTQSPTHLIKTRGQQVTLRCSSQSGHNTVSWYQQALGQGPQFIFQYYREEENGRGNFPPRFSGLQFPNYSSELNVNALELDDSALYLCASSLRGEETQYFGPGTRLLVL.

In the case of this clone: One end of the junction varies from germline; a read error may be responsible. The J gene is TRBJ2-7, the V gene TRBV6-1, with a weak D call TRBD1 (7 bases). Germline V CDR1 and CDR2: MNHNS, SASEGT. This CDR3 is built from 12 residues. CDR3 protein: CASSDRAGGNRF. The CDR3 nucleotides read TGTGCCAGCAGTGATAGGGCAGGGGGGAATCGCTTC.

The table lists this clone with a few counts. The CDR3 loop is CASSLDSGAKETQYF. In DNA, the CDR3 is TGCGCCAGCAGCTTGGATAGCGGGGCGAAAGAGACCCAGTACTTC. The chain recombines TRBV5-1 with TRBJ2-5; 8 nucleotides agree with TRBD2. From germline, CDR1 is SGHRS and CDR2 YFSETQ. CDR3 length: 15 residues. Trimming at V came to 0 bases and at J to 3 bases, leaving 4 bases not matched to a gene.

A few counts support this clone. The rearrangement joins TRBV4-1 to TRBJ2-7, with D unresolved. The V gene lost 0 bases and the J gene lost 0 bases, with 12 bases spanning the gap. Per germline, CDR1 MGHRA and CDR2 YSYEKL. This CDR3 is built from 16 residues. The CDR3 is CASSQEAASISYEQYF. The CDR3 DNA reads as TGCGCCAGCAGCCAAGAGGCGGCGTCTATCTCCTACGAGCAGTACTTC.

This CDR3 is CASTRTSGVYNEQFF. In DNA, the CDR3 is TGTGCCAGTACCCGGACTAGCGGGGTCTACAATGAGCAGTTCTTC. The J gene is TRBJ2-1, the V gene TRBV19, with TRBD2 matching 12 bases. After removal of 7 bases from V and 3 bases from J, the junction contained 4 bases not matched to a gene. Looked up from germline, CDR1 is LNHDA and CDR2 is SQIVND (reference sequence). The CDR3 runs 15 residues.

The gene calls are TRBV11-3 and TRBJ2-7, with TRBD2 matching over 7 bases. Germline V gene lookup returns CDR1 SGHNT and CDR2 YENEEA. The CDR3 covers 18 residues. After removal of 0 bases from V and 0 bases from J, the junction contained 11 bases not matched to a gene. The CDR3 here is CASSLERGTPPPSYEQYF. The CDR3 DNA sequence: TGTGCCAGCAGCTTAGAGCGGGGGACTCCACCGCCCTCCTACGAGCAGTACTTC.

The J gene is TRBJ1-5, the V gene TRBV27, with D possibly being TRBD1 (5 bases). The length of the CDR3 is 17 residues. Germline V gives CDR1 MNHEY, CDR2 SMNVEV (reference sequence). The germline V and J ends were trimmed by 2 bases and 2 bases, with 16 bases remaining between them. CDR3: CASSLRGEEFGNQPQHF. DNA for the CDR3: TGTGCCAGCAGTTTACGAGGGGAGGAATTTGGCAATCAGCCCCAGCATTTT.

Only a few counts were recorded for this clone. V usage is TRBV5-1 and J usage is TRBJ2-5, with D tentatively TRBD1 (6 bases). V was trimmed by 0 bases and J by 0 bases, leaving 12 bases between them. The CDR3 extends over 16 amino acids. The germline CDR1 and CDR2 sequences are SGHRS and YFSETQ. CDR3 nucleotide sequence: TGCGCCAGCAGCTTGGGGGACACGGGCCACCAAGAGACCCAGTACTTC. Its protein product is CASSLGDTGHQETQYF.

The rearrangement links TRBV27 to TRBJ1-2; the match to TRBD1 covers 9 bases. The CDR3 totals 14 residues. From germline, CDR1 is MNHEY and CDR2 SMNVEV (reference sequence). V dropped 6 bases and J dropped 2; count of bases not matched to a gene: 4. The CDR3 DNA is TGTGCCAGCAGCCATGGGACAGGGAACTATGGCTACACCTTC. Protein: CASSHGTGNYGYTF.

The chain couples TRBV5-6 to TRBJ2-7; possible D gene TRBD2, 5 bases. There are 14 residues in the CDR3. Trimming left V 4 bases short and J 0 bases short, with 11 bases between. Looked up from germline, CDR1 is SGHDT and CDR2 is YYEEEE. The CDR3 nucleotides are TGTGCCAGCAGCCCGCCGACTAACTCCTACGAGCAGTACTTC. It specifies CASSPPTNSYEQYF.

The chain has TRBV14 and TRBJ2-7, with no clear D. V gave up 4 bases and J gave up 2 bases, with 9 bases separating them. CDR1 and CDR2 from the germline V gene are SGHDN and FVKESK. CDR3 length equals 13 residues. The CDR3 sequence is CASSRVQTYEQYF. Written as DNA, the CDR3 is TGTGCCAGCAGCCGCGTTCAAACCTACGAGCAGTACTTC.

The J gene is TRBJ1-2, the V gene TRBV9, with D perhaps TRBD1 (5 bases). The CDR3 consists of 13 residues. Germline CDR1 and CDR2: SGDLS and YYNGEE. V was shortened by 3 bases and J by 3 bases, with 9 bases between the two germline ends. CDR3 sequence: CASSGSGYYGYTF. In DNA, the CDR3 is TGTGCCAGCAGCGGGTCAGGGTACTATGGCTACACCTTC. The variable domain in full, completed from reference TRBV9 and TRBJ1-2, reads DSGVTQTPKHLITATGQRVTLRCSPRSGDLSVYWYQQSLDQGLQFLIQYYNGEERAKGNILERFSAQQFPDLHSELNLSSLELGDSALYFCASSGSGYYGYTFGSGTRLTVV.

V and J are TRBV7-9 and TRBJ2-1; 10 positions match TRBD2. The germline CDR1 and CDR2 sequences are SEHNR and FQNEAQ (reference sequence). Losses at the gene ends were 5 bases for V and 9 bases for J; bases not matched to a gene: 1. The CDR3 has 12 residues. The CDR3 DNA reads as TGTGCCAGCAGCGGACTAGCGGCTGAGCAGTTCTTC. Residues: CASSGLAAEQFF.

CDR3 in DNA: TGTGCCAGCACGGGACAGAACACTGAAGCTTTCTTT. Amino acid sequence: CASTGQNTEAFF. The rearrangement joins TRBV2 to TRBJ1-1; weak D call: TRBD1 (6 bases). Trimming removed 7 bases at V and 1 base at J, with 7 bases between. The germline CDR1 and CDR2 sequences are SNHLY and FYNNEI. This CDR3 is built from 12 residues.

The chain uses TRBV5-6 and TRBJ1-5; 7 nucleotides agree with TRBD1. The CDR3 totals 14 residues. J gave up 2 bases and V 4 bases, and 3 bases lay outside the gene matches. Per the germline V gene, CDR1 is SGHDT and CDR2 is YYEEEE. The CDR3 loop is CASSHGQGNQPQHF. In DNA, the CDR3 is TGTGCCAGCAGCCACGGACAGGGCAATCAGCCCCAGCATTTT.

The table lists this clone with a count of one. This sequence joins TRBV5-1 and TRBJ1-1; 8 positions agree with TRBD1. J gave up 0 bases and V 4 bases, and 5 bases lay outside the gene matches. The CDR3 loop spans 15 amino acids. Germline CDR1 is SGHRS and CDR2 is YFSETQ. CDR3 sequence: CASSPTTGVNTEAFF. Written as DNA, the CDR3 is TGCGCCAGCAGCCCAACGACAGGGGTGAACACTGAAGCTTTCTTT.

This sequence joins TRBV19 and TRBJ1-5; no reliable D call. Germline CDR1 LNHDA, CDR2 SQIVND (reference sequence). Between the trimmed V and J ends, which lost 3 bases and 5 bases, there was a span of 11 bases. The CDR3 consists of 14 residues. CDR3 in amino acids: CASSIFGMDQPQHF. As DNA, the CDR3 is TGTGCCAGTAGTATTTTCGGTATGGATCAGCCCCAGCATTTT.

The V gene is TRBV19, the J gene TRBJ2-2, with D uncertain. With 6 bases removed from V and 7 bases from J, the gap between germline ends came to 6 bases. This CDR3 has 11 residues. CDR1 is LNHDA, CDR2 SQIVND, per germline (reference sequence). The DNA for the CDR3 is TGTGCCAGTAGGTTGCGCGGGGAGCTGTTTTTT. Its protein product is CASRLRGELFF.

The rearrangement uses TRBV27 and TRBJ2-2, with 12 bases fitting TRBD2. Germline assignment: CDR1 MNHEY and CDR2 SMNVEV (reference sequence). The CDR3 sequence is 16 residues long. V lost 5 bases and J lost 4; bases outside the gene matches: 5. CDR3 bases: TGTGCCAGCAGTCCCCGACTAGCGGGGGTCACCGGGGAGCTGTTTTTT. It is translated as CASSPRLAGVTGELFF.